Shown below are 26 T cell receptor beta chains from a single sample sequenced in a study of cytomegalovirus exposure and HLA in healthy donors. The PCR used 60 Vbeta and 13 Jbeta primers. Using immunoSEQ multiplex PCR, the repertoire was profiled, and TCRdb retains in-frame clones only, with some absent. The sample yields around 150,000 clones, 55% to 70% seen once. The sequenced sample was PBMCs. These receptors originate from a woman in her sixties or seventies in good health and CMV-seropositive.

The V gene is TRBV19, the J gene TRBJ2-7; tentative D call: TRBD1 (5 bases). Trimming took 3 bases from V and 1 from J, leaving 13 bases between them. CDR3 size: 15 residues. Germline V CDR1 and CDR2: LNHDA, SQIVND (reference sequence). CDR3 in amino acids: CASSIPGQGSYEQYF. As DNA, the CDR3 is TGTGCCAGTAGTATCCCCGGCCAGGGATCCTACGAGCAGTACTTC.

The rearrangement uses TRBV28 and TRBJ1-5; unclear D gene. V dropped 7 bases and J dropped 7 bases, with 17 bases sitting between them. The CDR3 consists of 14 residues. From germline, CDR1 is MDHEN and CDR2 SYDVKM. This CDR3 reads CASIGVRGSQPQHF. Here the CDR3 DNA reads TGTGCCAGCATCGGGGTCCGGGGAAGCCAGCCCCAGCATTTT.

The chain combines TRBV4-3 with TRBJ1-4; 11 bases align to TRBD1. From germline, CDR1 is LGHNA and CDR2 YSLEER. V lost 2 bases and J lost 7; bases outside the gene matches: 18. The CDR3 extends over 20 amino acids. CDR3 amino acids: CASSQKLSTLGQGAFEKLFF. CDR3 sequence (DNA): TGCGCCAGCAGCCAAAAACTCTCCACCCTCGGACAGGGGGCATTTGAAAAACTGTTTTTT.

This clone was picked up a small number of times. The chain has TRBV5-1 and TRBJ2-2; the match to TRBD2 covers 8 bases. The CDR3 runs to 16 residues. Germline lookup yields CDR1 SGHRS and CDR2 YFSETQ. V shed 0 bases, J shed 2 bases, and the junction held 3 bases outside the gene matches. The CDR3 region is CASSLASGGNTGELFF. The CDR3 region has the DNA TGCGCCAGCAGCTTGGCAAGCGGGGGTAACACCGGGGAGCTGTTTTTT.

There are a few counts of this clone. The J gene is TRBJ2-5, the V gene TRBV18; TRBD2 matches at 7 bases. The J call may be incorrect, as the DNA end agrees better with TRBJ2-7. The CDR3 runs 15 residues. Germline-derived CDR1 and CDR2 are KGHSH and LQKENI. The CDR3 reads CASSPPSGTIYEQYF. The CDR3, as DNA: TGTGCCAGCTCACCGCCAAGCGGGACTATATACGAGCAGTACTTC.

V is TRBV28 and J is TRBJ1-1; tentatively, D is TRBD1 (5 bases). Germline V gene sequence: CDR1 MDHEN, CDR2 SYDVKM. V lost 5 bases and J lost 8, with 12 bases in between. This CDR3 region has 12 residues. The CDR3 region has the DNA TGTGCCAGCAGTAAACAAGACAGAGAAGCTTTCTTT. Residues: CASSKQDREAFF.

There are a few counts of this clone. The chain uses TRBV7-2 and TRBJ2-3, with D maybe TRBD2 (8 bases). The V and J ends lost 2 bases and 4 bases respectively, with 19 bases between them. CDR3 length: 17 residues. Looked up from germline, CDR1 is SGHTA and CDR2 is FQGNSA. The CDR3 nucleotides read TGTGCCAGCAGCTTACCCCCCTCGGGAGGGGGCGCAGATACGCAGTATTTT. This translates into CASSLPPSGGGADTQYF.

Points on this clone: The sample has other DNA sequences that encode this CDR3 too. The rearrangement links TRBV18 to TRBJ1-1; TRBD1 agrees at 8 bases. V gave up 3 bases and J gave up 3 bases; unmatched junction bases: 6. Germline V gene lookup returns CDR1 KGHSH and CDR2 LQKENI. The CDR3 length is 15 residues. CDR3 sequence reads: CASSPRQGRDTEAFF. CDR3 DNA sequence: TGTGCCAGCTCACCGCGACAGGGGAGAGACACTGAAGCTTTCTTT.

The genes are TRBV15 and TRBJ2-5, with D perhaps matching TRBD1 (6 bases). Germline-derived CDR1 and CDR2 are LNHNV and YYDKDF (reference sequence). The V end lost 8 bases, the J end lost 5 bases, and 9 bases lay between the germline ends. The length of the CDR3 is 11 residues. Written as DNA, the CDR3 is TGTGCCACCTACACAGGGGAGACCCAGTACTTC. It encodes CATYTGETQYF.

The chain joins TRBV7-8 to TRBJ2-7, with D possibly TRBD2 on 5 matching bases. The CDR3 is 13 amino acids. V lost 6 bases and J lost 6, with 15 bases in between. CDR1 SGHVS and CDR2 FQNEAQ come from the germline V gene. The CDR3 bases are TGTGCCAGCAGTTATGATAGCGACGGCGAGCAGTACTTC. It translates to CASSYDSDGEQYF.

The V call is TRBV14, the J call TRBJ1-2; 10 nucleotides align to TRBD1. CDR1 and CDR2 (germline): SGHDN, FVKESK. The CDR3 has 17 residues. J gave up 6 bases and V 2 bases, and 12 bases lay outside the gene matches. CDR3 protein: CASSQQTGTGVLDGYTF. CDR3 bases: TGTGCCAGCAGCCAACAAACTGGGACAGGGGTTTTGGATGGCTACACCTTC. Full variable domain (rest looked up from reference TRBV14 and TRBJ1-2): EAGVTQFPSHSVIEKGQTVTLRCDPISGHDNLYWYRRVMGKEIKFLLHFVKESKQDESGMPNNRFLAERTGGTYSTLKVQPAELEDSGVYFCASSQQTGTGVLDGYTFGSGTRLTVV.

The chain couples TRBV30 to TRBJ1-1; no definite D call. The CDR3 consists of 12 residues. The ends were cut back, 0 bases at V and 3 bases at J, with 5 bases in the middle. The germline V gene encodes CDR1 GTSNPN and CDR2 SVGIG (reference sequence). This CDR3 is CAWSVAYTEAFF. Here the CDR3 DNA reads TGTGCCTGGAGTGTAGCCTACACTGAAGCTTTCTTT. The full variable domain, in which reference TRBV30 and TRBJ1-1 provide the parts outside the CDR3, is SQTIHQWPATLVQPVGSPLSLECTVEGTSNPNLYWYRQAAGRGLQLLFYSVGIGQISSEVPQNLSASRPQDRQFILSSKKLLLSDSGFYLCAWSVAYTEAFFGQGTRLTVV.

CDR3 in amino acids: CASSTISIVGLVADTQYF. Written as DNA, the CDR3 is TGTGCCAGCAGTACTATCTCTATCGTGGGACTAGTTGCAGATACGCAGTATTTT. This chain joins TRBV27 and TRBJ2-3; 8 nucleotides agree with TRBD2. This CDR3 contains 18 residues. CDR1 is MNHEY, CDR2 SMNVEV, per germline (reference sequence). After removal of 5 bases from V and 4 bases from J, the junction contained 17 bases not matched to a gene.

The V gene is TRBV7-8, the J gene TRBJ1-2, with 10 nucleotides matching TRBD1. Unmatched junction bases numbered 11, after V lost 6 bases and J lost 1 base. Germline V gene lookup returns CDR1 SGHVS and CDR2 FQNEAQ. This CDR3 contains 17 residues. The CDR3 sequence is CASSTGTGETLNYGYTF. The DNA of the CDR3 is TGTGCCAGCAGTACCGGGACAGGGGAGACCCTTAACTATGGCTACACCTTC.

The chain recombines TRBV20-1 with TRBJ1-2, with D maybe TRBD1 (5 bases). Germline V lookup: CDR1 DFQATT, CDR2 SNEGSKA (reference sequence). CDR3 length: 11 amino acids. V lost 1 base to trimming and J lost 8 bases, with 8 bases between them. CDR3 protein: CSARAGGGYTF. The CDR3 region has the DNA TGCAGTGCTAGAGCGGGGGGAGGCTACACCTTC.

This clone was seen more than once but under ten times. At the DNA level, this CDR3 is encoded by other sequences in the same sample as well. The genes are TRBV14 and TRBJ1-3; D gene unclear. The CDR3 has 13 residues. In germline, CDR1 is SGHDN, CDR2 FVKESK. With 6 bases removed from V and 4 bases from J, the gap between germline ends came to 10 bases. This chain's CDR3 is CASRAAAGNTIYF. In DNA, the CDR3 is TGTGCCAGCAGAGCGGCGGCAGGAAACACCATATATTTT.

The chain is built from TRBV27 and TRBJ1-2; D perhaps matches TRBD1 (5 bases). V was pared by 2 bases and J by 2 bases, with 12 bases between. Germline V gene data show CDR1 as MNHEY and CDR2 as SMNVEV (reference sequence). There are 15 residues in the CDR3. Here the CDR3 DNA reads TGTGCCAGCAGTTTACGGGGGGGGGTCAACTATGGCTACACCTTC. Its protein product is CASSLRGGVNYGYTF.

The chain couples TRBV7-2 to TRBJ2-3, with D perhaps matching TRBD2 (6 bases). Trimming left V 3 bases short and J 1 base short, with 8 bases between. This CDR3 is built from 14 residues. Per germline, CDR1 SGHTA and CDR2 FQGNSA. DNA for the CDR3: TGTGCCAGCAGCTTGGGACTGGGCACAGATACGCAGTATTTT. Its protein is CASSLGLGTDTQYF. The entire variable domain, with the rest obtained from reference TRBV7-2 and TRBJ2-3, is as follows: GAGVSQSPSNKVTEKGKDVELRCDPISGHTALYWYRQSLGQGLEFLIYFQGNSAPDKSGLPSDRFSAERTGGSVSTLTIQRTQQEDSAVYLCASSLGLGTDTQYFGPGTRLTVL.

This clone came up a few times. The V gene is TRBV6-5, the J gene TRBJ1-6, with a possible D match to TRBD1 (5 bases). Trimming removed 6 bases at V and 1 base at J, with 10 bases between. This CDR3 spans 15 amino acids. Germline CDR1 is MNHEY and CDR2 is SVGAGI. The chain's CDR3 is CASRRQKSYNSPLHF. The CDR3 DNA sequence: TGTGCCAGCAGGCGACAGAAATCCTATAATTCACCCCTCCACTTT.

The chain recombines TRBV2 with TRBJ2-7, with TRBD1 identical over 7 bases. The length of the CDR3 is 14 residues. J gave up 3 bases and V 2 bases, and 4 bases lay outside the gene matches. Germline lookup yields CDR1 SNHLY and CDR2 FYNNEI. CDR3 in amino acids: CASSERTGGYEQYF. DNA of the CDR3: TGTGCCAGCAGTGAACGGACAGGTGGCTACGAGCAGTACTTC. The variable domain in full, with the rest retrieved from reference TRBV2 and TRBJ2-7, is EPEVTQTPSHQVTQMGQEVILRCVPISNHLYFYWYRQILGQKVEFLVSFYNNEISEKSEIFDDQFSVERPDGSNFTLKIRSTKLEDSAMYFCASSERTGGYEQYFGPGTRLTVT.

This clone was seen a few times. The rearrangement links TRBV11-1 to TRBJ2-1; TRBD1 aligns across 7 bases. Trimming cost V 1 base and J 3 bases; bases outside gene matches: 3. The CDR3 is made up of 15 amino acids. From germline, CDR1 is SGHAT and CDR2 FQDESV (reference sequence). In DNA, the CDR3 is TGTGCCAGCAGCTTAGTTGGGACAGTCTACAATGAGCAGTTCTTC. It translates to CASSLVGTVYNEQFF.

The CDR3 region is CSTGGAAGVETQYF. DNA of the CDR3: TGCAGCACGGGGGGGGCCGCGGGAGTAGAGACCCAGTACTTC. This rearrangement joins TRBV29-1 to TRBJ2-5, with TRBD2 matching 8 bases. The CDR3 sequence is 14 residues long. Germline V gene sequence: CDR1 SQVTM, CDR2 ANQGSEA. The V and J ends lost 8 bases and 4 bases, in that order; junction bases with no gene match: 12. The full variable domain, its missing parts supplied by reference TRBV29-1 and TRBJ2-5, is SAVISQKPSRDICQRGTSLTIQCQVDSQVTMMFWYRQQPGQSLTLIATANQGSEATYESGFVIDKFPISRPNLTFSTLTVSNMSPEDSSIYLCSTGGAAGVETQYFGPGTRLLVL.

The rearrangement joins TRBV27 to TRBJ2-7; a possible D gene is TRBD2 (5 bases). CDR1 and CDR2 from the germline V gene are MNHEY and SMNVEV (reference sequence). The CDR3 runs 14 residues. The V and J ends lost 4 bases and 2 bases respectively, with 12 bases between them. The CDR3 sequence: CASSSLAYTYEQYF. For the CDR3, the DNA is TGTGCCAGCAGTTCCTTAGCGTACACCTACGAGCAGTACTTC.

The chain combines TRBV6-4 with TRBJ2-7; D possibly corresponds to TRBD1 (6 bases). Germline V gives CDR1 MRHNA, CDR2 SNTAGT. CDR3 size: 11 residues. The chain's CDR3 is CGGRKSYEQYF. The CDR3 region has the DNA TGTGGGGGGCGAAAGTCCTACGAGCAGTACTTC.

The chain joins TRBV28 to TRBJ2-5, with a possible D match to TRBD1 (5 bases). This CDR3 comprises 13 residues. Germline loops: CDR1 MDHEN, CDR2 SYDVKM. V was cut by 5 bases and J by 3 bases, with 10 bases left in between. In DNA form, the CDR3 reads TGTGCCAGCAGTCTCAGCAGGGAAGAGACCCAGTACTTC. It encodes CASSLSREETQYF. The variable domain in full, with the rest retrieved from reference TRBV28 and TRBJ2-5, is DVKVTQSSRYLVKRTGEKVFLECVQDMDHENMFWYRQDPGLGLRLIYFSYDVKMKEKGDIPEGYSVSREKKERFSLILESASTNQTSMYLCASSLSREETQYFGPGTRLLVL.

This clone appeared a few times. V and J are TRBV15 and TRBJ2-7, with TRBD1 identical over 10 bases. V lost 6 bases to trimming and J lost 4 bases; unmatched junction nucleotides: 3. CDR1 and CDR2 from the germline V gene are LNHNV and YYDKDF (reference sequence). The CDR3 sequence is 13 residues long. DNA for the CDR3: TGTGCCACCAGGGGGGACAGGGGATACGAGCAGTACTTC. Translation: CATRGDRGYEQYF.